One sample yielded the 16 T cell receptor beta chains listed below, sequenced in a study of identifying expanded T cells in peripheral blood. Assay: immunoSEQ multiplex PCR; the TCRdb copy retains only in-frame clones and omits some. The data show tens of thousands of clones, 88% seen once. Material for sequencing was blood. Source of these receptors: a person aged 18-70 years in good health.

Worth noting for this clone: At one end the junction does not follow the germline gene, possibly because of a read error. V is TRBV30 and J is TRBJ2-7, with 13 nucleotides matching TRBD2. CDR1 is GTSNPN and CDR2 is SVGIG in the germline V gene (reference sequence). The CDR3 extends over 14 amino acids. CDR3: CAWRRGLAGAPLHF. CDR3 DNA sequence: TGTGCCTGGAGGCGAGGACTAGCGGGGGCACCTCTTCACTTC.

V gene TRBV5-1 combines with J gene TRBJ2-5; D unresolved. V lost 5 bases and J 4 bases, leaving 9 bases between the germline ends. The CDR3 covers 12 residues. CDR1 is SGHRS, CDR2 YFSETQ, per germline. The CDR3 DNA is TGCGCCAGCAGTCCCGGCCTAGAGACCCAGTACTTC. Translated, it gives CASSPGLETQYF.

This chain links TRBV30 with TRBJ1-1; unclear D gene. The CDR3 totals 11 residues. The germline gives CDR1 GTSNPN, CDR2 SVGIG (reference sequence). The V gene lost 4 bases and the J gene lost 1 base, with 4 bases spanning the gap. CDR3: CAWKKNTEAFF. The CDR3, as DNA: TGTGCCTGGAAAAAGAACACTGAAGCTTTCTTT. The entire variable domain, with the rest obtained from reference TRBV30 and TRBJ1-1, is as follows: SQTIHQWPATLVQPVGSPLSLECTVEGTSNPNLYWYRQAAGRGLQLLFYSVGIGQISSEVPQNLSASRPQDRQFILSSKKLLLSDSGFYLCAWKKNTEAFFGQGTRLTVV.

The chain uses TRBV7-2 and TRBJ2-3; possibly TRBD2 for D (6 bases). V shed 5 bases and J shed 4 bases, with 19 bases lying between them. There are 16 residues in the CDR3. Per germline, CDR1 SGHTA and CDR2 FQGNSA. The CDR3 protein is CASSTRRGWESDTQYF. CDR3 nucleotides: TGTGCCAGCAGCACAAGGCGGGGATGGGAGTCAGATACGCAGTATTTT.

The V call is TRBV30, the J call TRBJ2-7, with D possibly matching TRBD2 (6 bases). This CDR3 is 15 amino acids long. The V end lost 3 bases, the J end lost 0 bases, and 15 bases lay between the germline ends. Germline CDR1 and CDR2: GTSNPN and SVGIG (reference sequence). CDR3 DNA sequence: TGTGCCTGGAGATTAGCGGCAGGAGGCTCCTACGAGCAGTACTTC. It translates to CAWRLAAGGSYEQYF. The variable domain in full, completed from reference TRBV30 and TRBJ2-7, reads SQTIHQWPATLVQPVGSPLSLECTVEGTSNPNLYWYRQAAGRGLQLLFYSVGIGQISSEVPQNLSASRPQDRQFILSSKKLLLSDSGFYLCAWRLAAGGSYEQYFGPGTRLTVT.

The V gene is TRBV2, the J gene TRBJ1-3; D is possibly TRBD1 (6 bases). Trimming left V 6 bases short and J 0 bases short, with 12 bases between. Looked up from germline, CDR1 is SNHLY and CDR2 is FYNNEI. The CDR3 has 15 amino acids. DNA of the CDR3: TGTGCCAGCAGCACCGGGACAAACTCTGGAAACACCATATATTTT. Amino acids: CASSTGTNSGNTIYF.

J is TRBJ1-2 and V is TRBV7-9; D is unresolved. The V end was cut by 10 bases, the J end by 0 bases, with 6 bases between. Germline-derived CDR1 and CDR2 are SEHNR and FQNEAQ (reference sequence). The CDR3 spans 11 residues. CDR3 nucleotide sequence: TGTGCCACAGCAGCTAACTATGGCTACACCTTC. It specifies CATAANYGYTF.

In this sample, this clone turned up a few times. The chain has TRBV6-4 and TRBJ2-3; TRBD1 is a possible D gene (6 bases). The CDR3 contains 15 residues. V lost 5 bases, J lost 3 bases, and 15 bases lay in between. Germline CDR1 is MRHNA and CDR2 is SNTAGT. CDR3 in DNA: TGTGCCAGCAGTAAGAGTGGTGGGACAACAGATACGCAGTATTTT. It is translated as CASSKSGGTTDTQYF.

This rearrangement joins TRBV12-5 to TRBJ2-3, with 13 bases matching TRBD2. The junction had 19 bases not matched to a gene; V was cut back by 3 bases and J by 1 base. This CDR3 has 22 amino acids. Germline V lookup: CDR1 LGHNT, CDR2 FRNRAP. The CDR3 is CASGFRNIVPGLAGYRTDTQYF. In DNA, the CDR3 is TGTGCTAGTGGTTTTCGTAATATCGTTCCGGGACTAGCGGGGTACCGCACAGATACGCAGTATTTT. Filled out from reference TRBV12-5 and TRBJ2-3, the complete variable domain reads DARVTQTPRHKVTEMGQEVTMRCQPILGHNTVFWYRQTMMQGLELLAYFRNRAPLDDSGMPKDRFSAEMPDATLATLKIQPSEPRDSAVYFCASGFRNIVPGLAGYRTDTQYFGPGTRLTVL.

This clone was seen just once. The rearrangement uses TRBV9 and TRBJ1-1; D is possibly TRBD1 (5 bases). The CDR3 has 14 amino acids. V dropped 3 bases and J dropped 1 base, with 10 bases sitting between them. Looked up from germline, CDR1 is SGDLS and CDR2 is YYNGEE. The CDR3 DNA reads TGTGCCAGCAGCGCAGGGATGGGGAACACTGAAGCTTTCTTT. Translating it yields CASSAGMGNTEAFF.

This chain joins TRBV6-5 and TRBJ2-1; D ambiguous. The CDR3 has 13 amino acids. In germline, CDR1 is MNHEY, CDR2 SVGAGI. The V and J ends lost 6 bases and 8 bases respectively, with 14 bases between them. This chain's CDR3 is CASSFMGGDEQFF. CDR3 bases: TGTGCCAGCAGCTTCATGGGCGGTGATGAGCAGTTCTTC.

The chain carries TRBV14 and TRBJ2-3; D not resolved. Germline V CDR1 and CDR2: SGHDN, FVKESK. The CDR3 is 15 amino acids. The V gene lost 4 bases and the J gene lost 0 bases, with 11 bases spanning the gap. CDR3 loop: CASSPLRPSTDTQYF. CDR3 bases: TGTGCCAGCAGCCCGTTACGTCCTAGCACAGATACGCAGTATTTT. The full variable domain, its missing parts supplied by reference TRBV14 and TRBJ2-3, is EAGVTQFPSHSVIEKGQTVTLRCDPISGHDNLYWYRRVMGKEIKFLLHFVKESKQDESGMPNNRFLAERTGGTYSTLKVQPAELEDSGVYFCASSPLRPSTDTQYFGPGTRLTVL.

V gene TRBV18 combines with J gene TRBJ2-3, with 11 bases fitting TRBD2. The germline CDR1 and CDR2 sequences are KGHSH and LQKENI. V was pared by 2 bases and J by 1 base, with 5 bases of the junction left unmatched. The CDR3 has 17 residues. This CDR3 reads CASSPVSGGAGTDTQYF. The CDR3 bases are TGTGCCAGCTCACCAGTTAGCGGGGGGGCCGGCACAGATACGCAGTATTTT.

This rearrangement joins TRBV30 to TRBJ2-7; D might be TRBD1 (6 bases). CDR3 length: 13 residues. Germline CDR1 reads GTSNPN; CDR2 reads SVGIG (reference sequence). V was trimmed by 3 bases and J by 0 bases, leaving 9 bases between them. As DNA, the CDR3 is TGTGCCTGGAGGGACAGCAGCTCCTACGAGCAGTACTTC. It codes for CAWRDSSSYEQYF.

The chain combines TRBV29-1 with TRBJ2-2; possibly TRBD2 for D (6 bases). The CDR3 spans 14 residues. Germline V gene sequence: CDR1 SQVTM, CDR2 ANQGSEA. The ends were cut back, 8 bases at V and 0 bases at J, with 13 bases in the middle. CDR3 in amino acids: CSIRENANTGELFF. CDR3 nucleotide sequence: TGCAGCATCCGGGAGAACGCGAACACCGGGGAGCTGTTTTTT.

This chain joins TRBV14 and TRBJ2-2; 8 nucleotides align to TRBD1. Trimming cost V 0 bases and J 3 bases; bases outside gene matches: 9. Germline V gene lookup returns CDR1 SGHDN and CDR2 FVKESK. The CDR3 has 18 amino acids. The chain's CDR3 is CASSQDKRQGMYTGELFF. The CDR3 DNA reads TGTGCCAGCAGCCAAGATAAGAGACAGGGGATGTACACCGGGGAGCTGTTTTTT. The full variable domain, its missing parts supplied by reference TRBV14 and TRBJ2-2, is EAGVTQFPSHSVIEKGQTVTLRCDPISGHDNLYWYRRVMGKEIKFLLHFVKESKQDESGMPNNRFLAERTGGTYSTLKVQPAELEDSGVYFCASSQDKRQGMYTGELFFGEGSRLTVL.